Presented here are 12 T cell receptor beta chains from one specimen sequenced in a study of cytomegalovirus exposure and HLA in healthy donors listed by TCRdb under 2017. Libraries were made using the immunoSEQ multiplex PCR assay. A mixture of 60 forward primers for TCR Vbeta segments and 13 reverse primers for TCR Jbeta segments was used in the multiplex PCR. TCRdb provides this immuneACCESS table in a form limited to in-frame rearrangements. Some clones are lacking; in checked studies, under half of them reflect an unresolved V gene, and why the rest are absent is not known. Recorded for this sample are about 200,000 clones; more than 75% of them occurred a single time. The top ten constitute 3% to 4.5% of the sample. Sequenced sample: PBMCs. These receptors were obtained from a male donor in good health and CMV-seronegative.

This chain links TRBV6-5 with TRBJ2-5, with D perhaps matching TRBD2 (5 bases). CDR3 size: 15 residues. V dropped 4 bases and J dropped 1 base, with 13 bases sitting between them. Germline values: CDR1 MNHEY, CDR2 SVGAGI. The CDR3 sequence: CASSFNGIVQETQYF. Written as DNA, the CDR3 is TGTGCCAGCAGTTTTAACGGGATCGTCCAAGAGACCCAGTACTTC.

This rearrangement joins TRBV6-5 to TRBJ1-2, with D possibly TRBD1 on 5 matching bases. Looked up from germline, CDR1 is MNHEY and CDR2 is SVGAGI. Trimming took 6 bases from V and 8 from J, leaving 13 bases between them. This CDR3 has 12 residues. The CDR3 DNA follows: TGTGCCAGCAGCCAGGGTCGGTGGGGCTACACCTTC. Translating gives CASSQGRWGYTF.

The chain employs TRBV19 and TRBJ2-6; TRBD2 agrees at 8 bases. This CDR3 is built from 17 residues. The germline CDR1 and CDR2 sequences are LNHDA and SQIVND (reference sequence). After removal of 10 bases from V and 0 bases from J, the junction contained 11 bases not matched to a gene. The CDR3 bases are TGTGCCACCGCGGGGGGAGGGAGTGGCTCTGGGGCCAACGTCCTGACTTTC. Protein sequence: CATAGGGSGSGANVLTF.

The CDR3 sequence is CATSRDLRGSEAFF. CDR3 bases: TGTGCCACCAGCAGAGATCTCAGGGGTTCTGAAGCTTTCTTT. The chain couples TRBV15 to TRBJ1-1; possibly TRBD1 for D (6 bases). V lost 0 bases and J lost 6, with 11 bases in between. The CDR3 length is 14 residues. CDR1 LNHNV and CDR2 YYDKDF come from the germline V gene (reference sequence). The complete variable domain, with remaining parts taken from reference TRBV15 and TRBJ1-1, reads DAMVIQNPRYQVTQFGKPVTLSCSQTLNHNVMYWYQQKSSQAPKLLFHYYDKDFNNEADTPDNFQSRRPNTSFCFLDIRSPGLGDTAMYLCATSRDLRGSEAFFGQGTRLTVV.

This clone was detected only once. The V and J genes are TRBV11-1 and TRBJ2-3; D possibly corresponds to TRBD2 (5 bases). The V gene's germline CDR1 is SGHAT and CDR2 FQDESV (reference sequence). V dropped 0 bases and J dropped 5 bases, with 21 bases sitting between them. The CDR3 totals 18 residues. CDR3 sequence: CASSLAGPLALYGDTQYF. The DNA of the CDR3 is TGTGCCAGCAGCTTAGCGGGCCCTCTAGCTCTCTATGGAGATACGCAGTATTTT.

The chain carries TRBV5-1 and TRBJ2-3, with a tentative D call TRBD1 (5 bases). Per germline, CDR1 SGHRS and CDR2 YFSETQ. There are 15 residues in the CDR3. V was trimmed by 0 bases and J by 0 bases, leaving 8 bases between them. The CDR3 DNA reads TGCGCCAGCAGCTTGGGCAGGGCGAGCACAGATACGCAGTATTTT. Protein sequence: CASSLGRASTDTQYF.

The chain joins TRBV28 to TRBJ2-4; the match to TRBD2 covers 8 bases. Germline V lookup: CDR1 MDHEN, CDR2 SYDVKM. There are 15 residues in the CDR3. V lost 3 bases, J lost 1 base, and 2 bases stayed unmatched. The CDR3 reads CASSFSGTAKNIQYF. CDR3 bases: TGTGCCAGCAGTTTTAGCGGGACGGCCAAAAACATTCAGTACTTC.

V usage is TRBV30 and J usage is TRBJ1-3; D gene unclear. The CDR3 runs to 12 residues. Germline V gene data show CDR1 as GTSNPN and CDR2 as SVGIG (reference sequence). Trimming left V 3 bases short and J 5 bases short, with 8 bases between. The CDR3 sequence: CAWRPGRNTIYF. The CDR3 region has the DNA TGTGCCTGGAGGCCAGGCAGAAACACCATATATTTT.

The chain links TRBV5-1 to TRBJ2-5, with TRBD2 matching 9 bases. The better agreement between TRBJ2-7 and the DNA end casts doubt on the J call. The CDR3 runs to 16 residues. CDR1 is SGHRS, CDR2 YFSETQ, per germline. This chain's CDR3 is CASSLEAPGLAYEQYF. The CDR3 nucleotides read TGCGCCAGCAGCTTGGAGGCACCGGGACTAGCTTACGAGCAGTACTTC.

DNA of the CDR3: TGTGCCAGCAGCCCGCGGACAGGGCCCTCTTATAGCAATCAGCCCCAGCATTTT. It codes for CASSPRTGPSYSNQPQHF. This chain uses TRBV7-2 with TRBJ1-5; TRBD1 agrees at 8 bases. The CDR3 has 18 amino acids. V dropped 5 bases and J dropped 0; count of bases not matched to a gene: 12. The germline CDR1 and CDR2 sequences are SGHTA and FQGNSA.

This clone was seen a handful of times. CDR3 protein: CASSGQGGSGAFF. For the CDR3, the DNA is TGTGCCAGCAGTGGACAGGGCGGCAGTGGAGCTTTCTTT. The rearrangement joins TRBV6-1 to TRBJ1-1; 7 bases map to TRBD1. CDR1 and CDR2 (germline): MNHNS, SASEGT. V gave up 4 bases and J gave up 10 bases; unmatched junction bases: 9. The CDR3 is 13 residues long.

This clone was detected only a few times. This rearrangement joins TRBV4-1 to TRBJ2-3; tentative D call: TRBD2 (5 bases). This CDR3 comprises 14 residues. V dropped 5 bases and J dropped 1 base, with 10 bases sitting between them. CDR1 and CDR2 (germline): MGHRA, YSYEKL. The CDR3 region has the DNA TGCGCCAGCAGCTCGATCGGGGGCACAGATACGCAGTATTTT. It yields the protein CASSSIGGTDTQYF.